This TCR beta chain was profiled in a study of OX40 agonist ivuxolimab in advanced cancers. Study-wide context: Across the patients, intravenous ivuxolimab was delivered every 2 weeks at 0.01 to 10 mg/kg. Aged roughly 23 to 79 with a mean of roughly 63 years, they were around 79% male. Whole-study findings and limits: At doses 0.1 to 3.0 mg/kg, CD4+ and CD8+ clones expanded.

The CDR3 spans 14 residues. CDR1 is SGHAT and CDR2 is FQNNGV in the germline V gene. Profiled with immunoSEQ multiplex PCR; TCRdb holds only in-frame clones, not every one. The sample includes 70,000 to 95,000 clones, under 95% of them seen just once. Points on this clone: Its specificity is unknown. One end of the junction varies from germline; a read error may be responsible. Other DNA sequences in the same sample also yield this CDR3.

The source of this sequence is an adult with an advanced solid tumor such as melanoma, head and neck, liver or kidney cancer. Sequencing used CD4+ or CD8+ T cells sorted from blood, obtained in a trial of the OX40 agonist ivuxolimab. The chain uses TRBV11-2 and TRBJ1-2, with 10 bases lining up with TRBD1. For the CDR3, the DNA is TGCGCCAGCAACGTCTTGGGACAGGGGAATGGCTACACCTTC. Translating it yields CASNVLGQGNGYTF.